This entry describes one T cell receptor (beta chain). Its cognate antigen has yet to be identified. No clone much larger than this one lies a single base away; base qualities are absent. Via the germline V gene (reference sequence), CDR1 is LNHDA and CDR2 SQIVND. Reading from cysteine to phenylalanine, the CDR3 counts 16 amino acids. Only the CDR3 part of the read is kept: 48 bases, read in frame from the first base. Trimming costs V 2 bases and J 1 base, and their ends lie 11 bases apart. The data originate from a study of blood T cell repertoires in COVID-19 (TCRdb year 2020). Study-wide context: Samples from collaborators originated in the United States, Italy and Spain and spanned both the acute and convalescent phases of COVID-19. The prospective study material was composed of cDNA or gDNA derived from T cells, B-cell-depleted T cells, or PBMCs. The dataset comprised deeply sampled blood TCRbeta repertoires from subjects exposed to, actively infected with, or recovered from COVID-19. The repertoires were released in a freely available public database meant as a resource for research on the immune response to SARS-CoV-2. Samples came from the ongoing ImmuneRACE study (first 160 participants) plus 1,254 subjects from 6 global collaborators. The sample metadata nearly always contained a de-identified subject ID, COVID-19 status, age in years and sex. Where available, HLA class I and class II types were taken from metadata supplied by the sample provider and were not determined by assay-based typing. The full study reports these points: The amount of clinical and demographic metadata varied by source and participant and was provided uncurated.

TCRbeta CDR3 regions were amplified from genomic DNA by means of the immunoSEQ Assay, a bias-controlled multiplex PCR. As for the authors' bioinformatics: The number of nucleated cells in each sample was estimated from the amplification of reference gene primers within the assay. Sequence reads were collapsed and filtered to measure the absolute abundance of every unique TCRbeta CDR3 rearrangement. For each sample, productive Simpson clonality was calculated as the square root of Simpson's diversity index over productive rearrangements. TCRdb mirrors the immuneACCESS table, restricted to in-frame sequences. Some clones are absent from its copies; in checked studies, under half trace to an unresolved V gene, and the reason for the others is unknown. From that table come the V and J calls and clone size; the DNA was used to work out D and trimming. This sample is represented by approximately 110,000 clones; 90% of them were singletons. In total, the top ten clones hold roughly 4.4% of the sample.

Whole blood was collected in K2EDTA tubes by collaborating institutions according to the institutions' own protocols. Collaborator samples were shipped for TCRbeta analysis as frozen whole blood, isolated PBMCs, or DNA extracted from either sample type. Recombination joined TRBV19 with TRBJ2-2; the D segment could be TRBD1, given 6 matching bases. The clonotype originates from a woman aged 45-60 years with acute or convalescent COVID-19. Sequences were obtained from peripheral blood. The CDR3 here reads CASSINGQRNTGELFF. The nucleotide sequence reads TGTGCCAGTAGTATAAATGGACAGAGGAACACCGGGGAGCTGTTTTTT.